One and the same sample provided the 9 T cell receptor beta chains below, sequenced in a study of molecular identifiers for immune sequencing clone quantification (dated by TCRdb to the late 2010s). Library method: PCR. Reads for this sample came from an Illumina HiSeq 4000. TCRdb passed the public sequencing reads through fastp at Q25 and MiXCR, retaining productive beta sequences. Entries that share a CDR3 protein sequence are merged under the most common genes and DNA. In all, the sample holds 60,000 to 70,000 distinct CDR3 sequences, and approximately 18% of those were seen once. About 1.3% of the sample is held by the ten biggest clonotypes. Sequencing was carried out using naive CD8+ T cells from blood, with Jurkat cell RNA spiked in. The intended sense of this specimen's cell subset or site label: FACS-sorted CD8+CD4-CCR7+CD45RA+ naive T cells. These receptors were obtained from a human donor in good health. Some libraries in this study had Jurkat cell RNA spiked in.

This clonotype was detected many times. V usage is TRBV24-1 and J usage is TRBJ2-2; tentative D call: TRBD1 (5 bases). Looked up from germline, CDR1 is KGHDR and CDR2 is SFDVKD. The CDR3 is made up of 13 amino acids. Deletions cut 9 bases from V and 1 base from J, with 8 bases between. The CDR3 nucleotides read TGTGCCACCCGCAGGGAGAACACCGGGGAGCTGTTTTTT. It is translated as CATRRENTGELFF.

V usage is TRBV20-1 and J usage is TRBJ2-7; TRBD2 matches at 14 bases. This CDR3 has 14 residues. From germline, CDR1 is DFQATT and CDR2 SNEGSKA (reference sequence). The ends lost 3 bases at V and 4 bases at J; junction bases unmatched: 2. The chain's CDR3 is CSARGLAGAYEQYF. DNA for the CDR3: TGCAGTGCTAGGGGACTAGCGGGAGCTTACGAGCAGTACTTC.

This clonotype has at least ten counts. The chain combines TRBV4-1 with TRBJ1-1; no definite D call. Germline assignment: CDR1 MGHRA and CDR2 YSYEKL. The ends were cut back, 4 bases at V and 1 base at J, with 16 bases in the middle. This CDR3 is built from 16 residues. The CDR3 is CASSRKAETANTEAFF. CDR3 coding DNA: TGCGCCAGCAGCCGGAAAGCAGAAACAGCGAACACTGAAGCTTTCTTT.

V usage is TRBV20-1 and J usage is TRBJ2-1; possible D gene TRBD2, 5 bases. CDR1 and CDR2 from the germline V gene are DFQATT and SNEGSKA (reference sequence). Trimming removed 5 bases from V and 6 bases from J, with 20 bases in between. This CDR3 is built from 15 residues. The CDR3 loop reads CSALSDQWGTNEQFF. The DNA for the CDR3 is TGCAGTGCTCTTAGCGACCAATGGGGAACCAATGAGCAGTTCTTC.

Details on this clonotype: The CDR3 does not close with the conserved phenylalanine or tryptophan, likely indicating a read error. V and J are TRBV5-1 and TRBJ2-3; TRBD1 aligns across 9 bases. The V segment lost 4 bases and the J segment 6 bases; nucleotides outside the gene matches: 6. Germline assignment: CDR1 SGHRS and CDR2 YFSETQ. This CDR3 is 14 amino acids long. CDR3 nucleotide sequence: TGCGCCAGCAGCCCCGGGACAGGGACGGATACGCAGTATTCT. It yields the protein CASSPGTGTDTQYS.

Ten or more counts support this clonotype. J is TRBJ1-1 and V is TRBV5-1, with a possible D match to TRBD1 (6 bases). The CDR3 sequence is 15 residues long. Trimming left V 1 base short and J 3 bases short, with 13 bases between. In germline, CDR1 is SGHRS, CDR2 YFSETQ. CDR3 bases: TGCGCCAGCAGCTTGAATAGGGGGGGAGACACTGAAGCTTTCTTT. Translated, it gives CASSLNRGGDTEAFF.

This clonotype was seen a few times. The gene calls are TRBV19 and TRBJ1-1; D gene ambiguous. CDR3 length equals 14 residues. Germline V gives CDR1 LNHDA, CDR2 SQIVND (reference sequence). V was cut by 1 base and J by 6 bases, with 12 bases left in between. The DNA of the CDR3 is TGTGCCAGTAGTATAGCCCCCCCGTCTCCTGAAGCTTTCTTT. This translates into CASSIAPPSPEAFF.

This clonotype has at least ten counts. The chain links TRBV5-4 to TRBJ2-2; a weak D match, TRBD2 (5 bases). Trimming removed 4 bases at V and 3 bases at J, with 10 bases between. The V gene's germline CDR1 is SGHNT and CDR2 YYREEE (reference sequence). The CDR3 extends over 14 amino acids. Here the CDR3 DNA reads TGTGCCAGCAGCCTCGACTACTACACCGGGGAGCTGTTTTTT. Its protein is CASSLDYYTGELFF. Together with reference TRBV5-4 and TRBJ2-2, the CDR3 gives the full variable domain: ETGVTQSPTHLIKTRGQQVTLRCSSQSGHNTVSWYQQALGQGPQFIFQYYREEENGRGNFPPRFSGLQFPNYSSELNVNALELDDSALYLCASSLDYYTGELFFGEGSRLTVL.

This clonotype came up many times. The chain links TRBV11-2 to TRBJ2-3; D is possibly TRBD1 (6 bases). Germline-derived CDR1 and CDR2 are SGHAT and FQNNGV. Trimming removed 0 bases from V and 6 bases from J, with 10 bases in between. CDR3 length equals 14 residues. The CDR3 region is CASSLENRADTQYF. The CDR3 nucleotides read TGTGCCAGCAGCTTAGAGAACAGGGCCGATACGCAGTATTTT.